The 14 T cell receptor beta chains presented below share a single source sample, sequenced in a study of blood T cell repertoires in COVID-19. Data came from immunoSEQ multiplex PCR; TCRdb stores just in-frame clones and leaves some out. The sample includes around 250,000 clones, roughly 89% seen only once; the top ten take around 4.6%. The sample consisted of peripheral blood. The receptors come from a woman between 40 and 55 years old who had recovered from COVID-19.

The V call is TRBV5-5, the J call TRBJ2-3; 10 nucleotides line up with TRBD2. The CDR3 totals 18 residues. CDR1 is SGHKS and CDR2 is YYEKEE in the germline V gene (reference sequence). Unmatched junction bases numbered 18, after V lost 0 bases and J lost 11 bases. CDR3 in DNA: TGTGCCAGCAGCTTGGTGGGTAGCGGGAGGCCCTATTTCATTTGGCAGTATTTT. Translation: CASSLVGSGRPYFIWQYF. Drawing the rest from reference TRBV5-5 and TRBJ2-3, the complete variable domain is DAGVTQSPTHLIKTRGQQVTLRCSPISGHKSVSWYQQVLGQGPQFIFQYYEKEERGRGNFPDRFSARQFPNYSSELNVNALLLGDSALYLCASSLVGSGRPYFIWQYFGPGTRLTVL.

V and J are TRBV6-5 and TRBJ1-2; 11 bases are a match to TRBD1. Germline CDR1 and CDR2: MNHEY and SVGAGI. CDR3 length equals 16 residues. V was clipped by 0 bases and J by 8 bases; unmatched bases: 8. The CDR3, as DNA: TGTGCCAGCAGTTACTCGAGTGGACAGGGGGCTGGAGGCTACACCTTC. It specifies CASSYSSGQGAGGYTF.

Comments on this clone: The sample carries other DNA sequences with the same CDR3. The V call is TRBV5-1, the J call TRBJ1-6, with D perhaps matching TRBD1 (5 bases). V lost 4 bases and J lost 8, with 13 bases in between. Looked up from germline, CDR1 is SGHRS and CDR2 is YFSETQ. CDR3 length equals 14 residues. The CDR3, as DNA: TGCGCCAGCAGCAATGCAGGGTTTGATTCACCCCTCCACTTT. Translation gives CASSNAGFDSPLHF.

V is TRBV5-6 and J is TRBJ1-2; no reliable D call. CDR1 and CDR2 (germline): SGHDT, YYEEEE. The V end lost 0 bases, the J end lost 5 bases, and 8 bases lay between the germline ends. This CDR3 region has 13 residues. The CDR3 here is CASSLAQAYGYTF. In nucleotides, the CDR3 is TGTGCCAGCAGCTTGGCCCAGGCATATGGCTACACCTTC.

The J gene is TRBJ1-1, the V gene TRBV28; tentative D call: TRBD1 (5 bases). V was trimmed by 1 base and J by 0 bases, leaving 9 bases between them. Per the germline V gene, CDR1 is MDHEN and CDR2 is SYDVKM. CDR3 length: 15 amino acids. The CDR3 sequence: CASSLSGALNTEAFF. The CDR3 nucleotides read TGTGCCAGCAGTTTATCTGGGGCCTTGAACACTGAAGCTTTCTTT.

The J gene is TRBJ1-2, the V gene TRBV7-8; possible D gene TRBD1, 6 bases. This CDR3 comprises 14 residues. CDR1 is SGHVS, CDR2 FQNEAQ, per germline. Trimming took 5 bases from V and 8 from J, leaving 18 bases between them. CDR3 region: CASSRDGRQAGYTF. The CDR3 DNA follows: TGTGCCAGCAGCCGAGACGGACGACAGGCCGGCTACACCTTC.

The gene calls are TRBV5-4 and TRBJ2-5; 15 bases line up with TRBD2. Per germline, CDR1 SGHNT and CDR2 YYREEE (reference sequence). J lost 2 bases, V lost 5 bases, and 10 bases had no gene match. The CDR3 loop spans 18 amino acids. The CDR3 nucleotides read TGTGCCAGCAGTTTGCCGGGACTAGCGGGAGGAGGGCAAGAGACCCAGTACTTC. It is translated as CASSLPGLAGGGQETQYF.

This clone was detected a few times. In DNA, the CDR3 is TGTGCCAGCAGCCCCCGGGTGGTGTCTAACTATGGCTACACCTTC. This encodes CASSPRVVSNYGYTF. V and J are TRBV9 and TRBJ1-2; no reliable D call. V was trimmed by 4 bases and J by 0 bases, leaving 13 bases between them. Germline lookup yields CDR1 SGDLS and CDR2 YYNGEE. The CDR3 loop spans 15 amino acids.

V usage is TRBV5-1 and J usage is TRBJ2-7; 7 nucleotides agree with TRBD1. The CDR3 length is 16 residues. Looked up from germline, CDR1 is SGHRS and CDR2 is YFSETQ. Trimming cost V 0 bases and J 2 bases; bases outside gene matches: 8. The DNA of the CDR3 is TGCGCCAGCAGCTTGGCCGGACAGGTAGGGACCTACGAGCAGTACTTC. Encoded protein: CASSLAGQVGTYEQYF.

The CDR3 region is CASSFRTLAGPMIDTQYF. CDR3 coding DNA: TGTGCCAGCAGCTTTAGGACTTTGGCGGGGCCGATGATAGATACGCAGTATTTT. The rearrangement links TRBV5-6 to TRBJ2-3; D perhaps matches TRBD2 (6 bases). In germline, CDR1 is SGHDT, CDR2 YYEEEE. This CDR3 comprises 18 residues. V dropped 2 bases and J dropped 5 bases, with 24 bases sitting between them.

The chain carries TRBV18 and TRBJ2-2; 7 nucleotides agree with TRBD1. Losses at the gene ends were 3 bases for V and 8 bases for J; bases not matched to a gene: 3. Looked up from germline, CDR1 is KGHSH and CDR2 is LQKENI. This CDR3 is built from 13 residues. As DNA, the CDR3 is TGTGCCAGCTCACCCGGGACAGAAGGGGAGCTGTTTTTT. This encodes CASSPGTEGELFF.

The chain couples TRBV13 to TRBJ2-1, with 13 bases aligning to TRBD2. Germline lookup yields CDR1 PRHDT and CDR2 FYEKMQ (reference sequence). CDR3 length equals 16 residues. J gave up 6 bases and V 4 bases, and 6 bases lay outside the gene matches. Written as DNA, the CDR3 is TGTGCCAGCAGCTCTCCGGGACTAGCGGGGCTCAATGAGCAGTTCTTC. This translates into CASSSPGLAGLNEQFF.

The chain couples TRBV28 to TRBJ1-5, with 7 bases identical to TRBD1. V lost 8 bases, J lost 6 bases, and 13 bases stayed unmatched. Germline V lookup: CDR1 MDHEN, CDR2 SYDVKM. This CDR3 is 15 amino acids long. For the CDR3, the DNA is TGTGCCAGCGTCCAGGACAGGAGGGTTTTTCAGCCCCAGCATTTT. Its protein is CASVQDRRVFQPQHF.

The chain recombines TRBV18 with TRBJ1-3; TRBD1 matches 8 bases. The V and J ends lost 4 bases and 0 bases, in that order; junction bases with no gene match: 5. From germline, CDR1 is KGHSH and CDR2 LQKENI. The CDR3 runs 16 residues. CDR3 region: CASSLPTGGSGNTIYF. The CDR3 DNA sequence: TGTGCCAGCTCACTCCCTACAGGGGGCTCTGGAAACACCATATATTTT.